A single sample is the source of the 9 T cell receptor beta chains below, sequenced in a study of OX40 agonist ivuxolimab in advanced cancers. Measured with immunoSEQ multiplex PCR; TCRdb has only the in-frame clones, and not every one. The sample yields about 84,000 clones, roughly 84% seen once. Material: CD4+ or CD8+ T cells sorted from blood, obtained in a trial of the OX40 agonist ivuxolimab. All receptors derive from an adult with an advanced solid tumor such as melanoma, head and neck, liver or kidney cancer.

The genes are TRBV6-5 and TRBJ1-2; D possibly corresponds to TRBD1 (6 bases). V was trimmed by 4 bases and J by 3 bases, leaving 12 bases between them. The CDR3 covers 14 residues. Germline V gene data show CDR1 as MNHEY and CDR2 as SVGAGI. CDR3 bases: TGTGCCAGCAGTTTCCGAGGGGGGGACTATGGCTACACCTTC. Translation: CASSFRGGDYGYTF.

As DNA, the CDR3 is TGTGCCTGGAGAGAGGATCTCGATTACGAGCAGTACTTC. As protein: CAWREDLDYEQYF. J is TRBJ2-7 and V is TRBV30; D gene unclear. The ends were cut back, 3 bases at V and 4 bases at J, with 13 bases in the middle. The germline V gene has CDR1 GTSNPN and CDR2 SVGIG (reference sequence). The CDR3 covers 13 residues.

The chain recombines TRBV9 with TRBJ1-3; unclear D gene. V was cut by 4 bases and J by 0 bases, with 11 bases left in between. This CDR3 contains 15 residues. Germline V CDR1 and CDR2: SGDLS, YYNGEE. CDR3 coding DNA: TGTGCCAGCAGCCTAGAAGGGAGCTCTGGAAACACCATATATTTT. This sequence encodes CASSLEGSSGNTIYF. The variable domain in full, completed from reference TRBV9 and TRBJ1-3, reads DSGVTQTPKHLITATGQRVTLRCSPRSGDLSVYWYQQSLDQGLQFLIQYYNGEERAKGNILERFSAQQFPDLHSELNLSSLELGDSALYFCASSLEGSSGNTIYFGEGSWLTVV.

The rearrangement joins TRBV9 to TRBJ1-1, with a weak D call TRBD1 (5 bases). Per the germline V gene, CDR1 is SGDLS and CDR2 is YYNGEE. Deletions cut 5 bases from V and 5 bases from J, with 13 bases between. This CDR3 comprises 13 residues. CDR3 nucleotide sequence: TGTGCCAGCAGTTTCGCAGGGAAAACTGAAGCTTTCTTT. It encodes CASSFAGKTEAFF.

V gene TRBV5-1 combines with J gene TRBJ1-6; D is possibly TRBD1 (5 bases). Between the trimmed V and J ends, which lost 5 bases and 4 bases, there was a span of 13 bases. The CDR3 is 15 amino acids. From germline, CDR1 is SGHRS and CDR2 YFSETQ. CDR3 region: CASREGPTYNSPLHF. In nucleotides, the CDR3 is TGCGCCAGCAGGGAGGGGCCAACATATAATTCACCCCTCCACTTT.

The chain has TRBV5-6 and TRBJ1-1, with 7 bases lining up with TRBD1. Germline-derived CDR1 and CDR2 are SGHDT and YYEEEE. Trimming at V came to 5 bases and at J to 0 bases, leaving 10 bases not matched to a gene. The CDR3 is made up of 16 amino acids. DNA of the CDR3: TGTGCCAGCAGGCGTGCAGGGACAGTCCTGAACACTGAAGCTTTCTTT. Translation: CASRRAGTVLNTEAFF.

J is TRBJ2-5 and V is TRBV4-3; 11 bases map to TRBD2. The CDR3 is made up of 16 amino acids. V shed 1 base and J 4 bases; nucleotides not matched to a gene: 5. CDR1 is LGHNA, CDR2 YSLEER, per germline. For the CDR3, the DNA is TGCGCCAGCAGCCAAGGCCCTAGCGGGGGGAGAGAGACCCAGTACTTC. Translated, it gives CASSQGPSGGRETQYF.

V and J are TRBV5-4 and TRBJ2-5, with D tentatively TRBD1 or TRBD2 (6 bases each). This CDR3 contains 15 residues. The germline V gene has CDR1 SGHNT and CDR2 YYREEE (reference sequence). Trimming took 4 bases from V and 5 from J, leaving 18 bases between them. The CDR3 sequence is CASSPDGGTSETQYF. CDR3 DNA: TGTGCCAGCAGCCCGGACGGGGGCACGTCCGAGACCCAGTACTTC.

The chain employs TRBV19 and TRBJ1-5; D not certain. Trimming left V 7 bases short and J 2 bases short, with 12 bases between. Per germline, CDR1 LNHDA and CDR2 SQIVND (reference sequence). This CDR3 contains 14 residues. The CDR3 region has the DNA TGTGCCAGTACCCAGAAGCAAGGCAATCAGCCCCAGCATTTT. This translates into CASTQKQGNQPQHF.